The 11 T cell receptor beta chains reported below all come from one sample, sequenced in a study of blood T cell repertoires in COVID-19. Clones were sequenced by immunoSEQ multiplex PCR, and TCRdb holds only the in-frame ones, with some missing. The data show 200,000 to 250,000 clones, about 85% seen once. The sequenced sample consisted of peripheral blood. These TCRs come from a woman aged 18-35 years who had recovered from COVID-19.

In nucleotides, the CDR3 is TGTGCCAGCTCACTAGTGTCAGGGCAATCTAACTATGGCTACACCTTC. Translated, it gives CASSLVSGQSNYGYTF. This chain connects TRBV18 to TRBJ1-2, with a possible D match to TRBD1 (5 bases). The germline CDR1 and CDR2 sequences are KGHSH and LQKENI. The CDR3 length is 16 residues. Trimming stripped 4 bases from V and 0 bases from J, with 15 bases between.

This sequence joins TRBV7-3 and TRBJ2-1; TRBD2 matches 15 bases. V dropped 4 bases and J dropped 9; count of bases not matched to a gene: 4. The CDR3 runs 15 residues. The germline CDR1 and CDR2 sequences are SGHTA and FQGTGA. This CDR3 reads CASSSGLAGGFEQFF. The CDR3 nucleotides read TGTGCCAGCAGCTCCGGACTAGCGGGAGGGTTTGAGCAGTTCTTC.

The V gene is TRBV5-1, the J gene TRBJ1-2; D might be TRBD1 (5 bases). Trimming shortened V by 0 bases and J by 4 bases, and 13 bases separated the two germline ends. Germline V gene lookup returns CDR1 SGHRS and CDR2 YFSETQ. The CDR3 length is 15 residues. The CDR3 DNA sequence: TGCGCCAGCAGCTTGGGGGGCGGCTCCAGCTATGGCTACACCTTC. Protein product: CASSLGGGSSYGYTF.

The chain carries TRBV4-1 and TRBJ1-2; maybe TRBD1 (5 bases). The CDR3 consists of 16 residues. Germline CDR1 is MGHRA and CDR2 is YSYEKL. The V gene lost 0 bases and the J gene lost 1 base, with 12 bases spanning the gap. CDR3 loop: CASSQDVGGVNYGYTF. CDR3 in DNA: TGCGCCAGCAGCCAAGATGTAGGAGGGGTTAACTATGGCTACACCTTC.

The V call is TRBV11-2, the J call TRBJ2-5; D is perhaps TRBD1 (6 bases). From germline, CDR1 is SGHAT and CDR2 FQNNGV. The CDR3 spans 15 residues. The V end was cut by 5 bases, the J end by 4 bases, with 17 bases between. CDR3 DNA: TGTGCCAGCAGCCGTTCCCGGACAGTCTCAGAGACCCAGTACTTC. Translation: CASSRSRTVSETQYF.

The chain employs TRBV7-6 and TRBJ2-2; 8 nucleotides agree with TRBD2. The J segment lost 5 bases and the V segment lost 5 bases, leaving 10 bases of the junction unmatched. The CDR3 runs 16 residues. Germline values: CDR1 SGHVS, CDR2 FNYEAQ. CDR3 in DNA: TGTGCCAGCAGCCCTTCCAGCGGGAGATGGACCGGGGAGCTGTTTTTT. This encodes CASSPSSGRWTGELFF. Complete variable domain (other parts from reference TRBV7-6 and TRBJ2-2): GAGVSQSPRYKVTKRGQDVALRCDPISGHVSLYWYRQALGQGPEFLTYFNYEAQQDKSGLPNDRFSAERPEGSISTLTIQRTEQRDSAMYRCASSPSSGRWTGELFFGEGSRLTVL.

The rearrangement links TRBV6-2 or TRBV6-3 to TRBJ2-7; D perhaps matches TRBD2 (5 bases). Trimming removed 5 bases at V and 0 bases at J, with 11 bases between. Germline values: CDR1 MNHEY, CDR2 SVGEGT. The CDR3 loop spans 14 amino acids. The CDR3 loop is CASSVRRSSYEQYF. DNA of the CDR3: TGTGCCAGCAGTGTCCGGAGGAGCTCCTACGAGCAGTACTTC.

The chain employs TRBV10-2 and TRBJ2-5, with TRBD1 identical over 8 bases. Germline values: CDR1 WSHSY, CDR2 SAAADI. V shed 8 bases, J shed 2 bases, and the junction held 7 bases outside the gene matches. The CDR3 extends over 14 amino acids. The CDR3 region has the DNA TGCGCCAGCGGACAGGGTGGGGTTCAAGAGACCCAGTACTTC. Amino acids: CASGQGGVQETQYF.

The chain has TRBV5-1 and TRBJ1-2; D perhaps matches TRBD1 (5 bases). The CDR3 totals 13 residues. V gave up 4 bases and J gave up 4 bases, with 11 bases separating them. Germline V gene lookup returns CDR1 SGHRS and CDR2 YFSETQ. The CDR3 reads CASSAGPSYGYTF. The DNA for the CDR3 is TGCGCCAGCAGCGCAGGGCCATCCTATGGCTACACCTTC.

The genes are TRBV9 and TRBJ2-1, with 9 bases that match TRBD1. The CDR3 covers 14 residues. The V gene's germline CDR1 is SGDLS and CDR2 YYNGEE. V gave up 6 bases and J gave up 8 bases; unmatched junction bases: 9. CDR3: CASNPGTGRDEQFF. The CDR3, as DNA: TGTGCCAGCAACCCCGGGACAGGGAGGGATGAGCAGTTCTTC.

CDR3 coding DNA: TGCGCCAGCAGCCAGCCGGGGAGGGTAAACTATGAGCAGTTCTTC. Residues: CASSQPGRVNYEQFF. The J gene is TRBJ2-1, the V gene TRBV4-1, with TRBD2 matching over 7 bases. J gave up 8 bases and V 3 bases, and 10 bases lay outside the gene matches. Germline-derived CDR1 and CDR2 are MGHRA and YSYEKL. This CDR3 comprises 15 residues.